One sample yielded the 17 T cell receptor beta chains listed below, sequenced in a study of shared clonotypes between healthy human individuals. Method: immunoSEQ multiplex PCR; TCRdb's copy keeps in-frame clones and lacks some. The sample shows around 700,000 clones, 74% of them seen only once. Material: memory CD4+ T cells sorted from blood. Subset noted: CD45RA-negative fraction. The receptors were sampled from a woman aged 30 to 39 in good health.

The chain joins TRBV19 to TRBJ2-7; D is ambiguous. The CDR3 consists of 14 residues. Per the germline V gene, CDR1 is LNHDA and CDR2 is SQIVND (reference sequence). V was pared by 5 bases and J by 0 bases, with 11 bases between. The CDR3 DNA is TGTGCCAGTAGTGCCCAGATCAGCTCCTACGAGCAGTACTTC. Protein: CASSAQISSYEQYF.

The chain has TRBV19 and TRBJ2-2; TRBD2 aligns across 10 bases. The CDR3 consists of 16 residues. The V gene's germline CDR1 is LNHDA and CDR2 SQIVND (reference sequence). The V gene end was trimmed by 7 bases and the J gene end by 3 bases; junction bases not matched to a gene: 8. CDR3 loop: CASNAGTSAHTGELFF. CDR3 bases: TGTGCCAGTAACGCCGGGACTAGCGCGCACACCGGGGAGCTGTTTTTT.

The sample holds one count of this clone. The J gene is TRBJ2-2, the V gene TRBV5-6, with a possible D match to TRBD1 (6 bases). V was pared by 2 bases and J by 4 bases, with 12 bases between. From germline, CDR1 is SGHDT and CDR2 YYEEEE. The CDR3 has 15 amino acids. CDR3 in DNA: TGTGCCAGCAGCTTTGTGGGGGCGCCCACCGGGGAGCTGTTTTTT. Protein: CASSFVGAPTGELFF.

This clone was seen only a few times. This chain uses TRBV28 with TRBJ2-1, with TRBD2 identical over 7 bases. CDR3 length: 15 residues. CDR1 is MDHEN and CDR2 is SYDVKM in the germline V gene. The trim removed 5 bases at V and 8 bases at J, leaving 12 bases unmatched. CDR3: CASSPSGAGGYEQFF. For the CDR3, the DNA is TGTGCCAGCAGTCCCAGCGGGGCTGGAGGCTATGAGCAGTTCTTC.

This clone showed up just once. V and J are TRBV7-3 and TRBJ2-1; 8 positions agree with TRBD2. The CDR3 has 16 residues. V was clipped by 5 bases and J by 0 bases; unmatched bases: 6. The V gene's germline CDR1 is SGHTA and CDR2 FQGTGA. CDR3 in DNA: TGTGCCAGCAGCATCCCCGGGACTAGCTCCTACAATGAGCAGTTCTTC. Protein: CASSIPGTSSYNEQFF. Filled out from reference TRBV7-3 and TRBJ2-1, the complete variable domain reads GAGVSQTPSNKVTEKGKYVELRCDPISGHTALYWYRQSLGQGPEFLIYFQGTGAADDSGLPNDRFFAVRPEGSVSTLKIQRTERGDSAVYLCASSIPGTSSYNEQFFGPGTRLTVL.

This clone was counted a few times. The V call is TRBV5-1, the J call TRBJ2-5; D remains ambiguous. Per the germline V gene, CDR1 is SGHRS and CDR2 is YFSETQ. The CDR3 has 11 residues. V lost 3 bases and J lost 7, with 7 bases in between. The CDR3 here is CASSYDVTQYF. The CDR3 DNA reads TGCGCCAGCAGCTACGATGTGACCCAGTACTTC.

The J gene is TRBJ1-1, the V gene TRBV7-8, with D hard to call. The V gene's germline CDR1 is SGHVS and CDR2 FQNEAQ. Trimming removed 5 bases from V and 1 base from J, with 14 bases in between. This CDR3 spans 15 amino acids. CDR3 loop: CASSPLRVQNTEAFF. The CDR3 DNA follows: TGTGCCAGCAGCCCCCTTAGGGTACAGAACACTGAAGCTTTCTTT.

The chain couples TRBV5-6 to TRBJ2-7; D may match TRBD1 or TRBD2 (5 bases each). The germline V gene encodes CDR1 SGHDT and CDR2 YYEEEE. V was cut by 0 bases and J by 4 bases, with 17 bases left in between. The CDR3 contains 16 residues. The chain's CDR3 is CASSLGGPGRVYEQYF. The CDR3, as DNA: TGTGCCAGCAGCTTGGGAGGGCCGGGACGGGTATACGAGCAGTACTTC.

The CDR3 coding sequence is TGTGCCAGCAGCTTAGCGCGGAACTCCTACGAGCAGTACTTC. Residues: CASSLARNSYEQYF. The chain joins TRBV7-9 to TRBJ2-7; D remains unclear. The CDR3 length is 14 residues. The ends were cut back, 0 bases at V and 0 bases at J, with 6 bases in the middle. Germline CDR1 reads SEHNR; CDR2 reads FQNEAQ (reference sequence).

CDR3 sequence reads: CSVEFLSRAGMNTEAFF. The CDR3, as DNA: TGCAGCGTTGAGTTCCTTTCGCGGGCTGGAATGAACACTGAAGCTTTCTTT. The chain has TRBV29-1 and TRBJ1-1; D gene unclear. Germline V gene sequence: CDR1 SQVTM, CDR2 ANQGSEA. The V end lost 3 bases, the J end lost 0 bases, and 20 bases lay between the germline ends. This CDR3 is 17 amino acids long.

The chain links TRBV5-1 to TRBJ2-3; TRBD2 matches at 9 bases. Germline loops: CDR1 SGHRS, CDR2 YFSETQ. This CDR3 has 15 residues. Unmatched junction bases numbered 4, after V lost 1 base and J lost 4 bases. CDR3 residues: CASSLNGGGADTQYF. DNA of the CDR3: TGCGCCAGCAGCTTGAACGGCGGGGGGGCAGATACGCAGTATTTT.

V is TRBV12-5 and J is TRBJ1-1; D is unclear. The CDR3 is 13 residues long. Trimming cost V 3 bases and J 5 bases, with 10 bases left between them. Germline V gene data show CDR1 as LGHNT and CDR2 as FRNRAP. CDR3 residues: CASGFRPGTEAFF. The DNA for the CDR3 is TGTGCTAGTGGTTTCCGCCCCGGGACTGAAGCTTTCTTT.

This rearrangement joins TRBV5-1 to TRBJ2-1; D not resolved. The length of the CDR3 is 13 residues. CDR1 and CDR2 from the germline V gene are SGHRS and YFSETQ. Deletions cut 2 bases from V and 3 bases from J, with 6 bases between. CDR3 coding DNA: TGCGCCAGCAGCTTCAACAGCTACAATGAGCAGTTCTTC. Translation: CASSFNSYNEQFF.

This chain joins TRBV28 and TRBJ1-1, with D maybe TRBD1 (5 bases). Trimming took 7 bases from V and 3 from J, leaving 15 bases between them. This CDR3 has 14 amino acids. Germline V CDR1 and CDR2: MDHEN, SYDVKM. DNA for the CDR3: TGTGCCAGCATCTCTCGAGGGGTTGACACTGAAGCTTTCTTT. Protein sequence: CASISRGVDTEAFF.

As regards this clone: This may arise from a read error, as a much more abundant clone is one base away. In the same sample, other DNA sequences code for this CDR3. The chain recombines TRBV19 with TRBJ2-3; no clear D. V dropped 4 bases and J dropped 2 bases, with 1 base sitting between them. The CDR3 runs to 11 residues. The V gene's germline CDR1 is LNHDA and CDR2 SQIVND (reference sequence). The CDR3 nucleotides read TGTGCCAGTAGTAACACAGATACGCAGTATTTT. It specifies CASSNTDTQYF.

The chain is built from TRBV19 and TRBJ2-3, with 9 nucleotides matching TRBD2. The junction had 12 bases not matched to a gene; V was cut back by 7 bases and J by 4 bases. Germline V gives CDR1 LNHDA, CDR2 SQIVND (reference sequence). The CDR3 consists of 16 residues. The DNA for the CDR3 is TGTGCCAGTAAATCCCTGGCTAGCGGGATTGCAGATACGCAGTATTTT. This encodes CASKSLASGIADTQYF.

The sample holds a few counts of this clone. V usage is TRBV7-3 and J usage is TRBJ2-1; D possibly corresponds to TRBD2 (6 bases). This CDR3 comprises 15 residues. V was clipped by 2 bases and J by 1 base, with 9 bases between them. Looked up from germline, CDR1 is SGHTA and CDR2 is FQGTGA. The CDR3 DNA reads as TGTGCCAGCAGCTTAGGACTACTATCCTACAATGAGCAGTTCTTC. Its protein product is CASSLGLLSYNEQFF.